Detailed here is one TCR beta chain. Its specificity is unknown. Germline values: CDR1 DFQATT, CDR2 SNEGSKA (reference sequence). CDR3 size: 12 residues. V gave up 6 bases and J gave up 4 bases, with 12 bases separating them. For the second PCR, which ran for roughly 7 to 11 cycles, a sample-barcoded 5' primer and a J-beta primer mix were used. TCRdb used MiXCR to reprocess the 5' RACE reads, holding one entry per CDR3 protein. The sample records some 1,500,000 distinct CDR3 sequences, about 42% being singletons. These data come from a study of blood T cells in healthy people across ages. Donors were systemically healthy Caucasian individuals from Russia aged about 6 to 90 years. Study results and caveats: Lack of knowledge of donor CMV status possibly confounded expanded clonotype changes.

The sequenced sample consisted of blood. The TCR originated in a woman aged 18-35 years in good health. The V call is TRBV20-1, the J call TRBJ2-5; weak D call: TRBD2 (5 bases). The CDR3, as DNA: TGCAGTGCCAGGTGGCTAGCAGAGACCCAGTACTTC. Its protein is CSARWLAETQYF.